This T cell receptor (beta chain) came from a study of CD8+ T cells in alopecia areata. Findings and limits, study-wide: On tofacitinib, scalp and blood still held many of the expanded lesional clones.

CDR1 and CDR2 from the germline V gene are SGDLS and YYNGEE. This CDR3 has 15 amino acids. V was clipped by 5 bases and J by 1 base; unmatched bases: 6. Described treatment: oral pan-JAK inhibitor, 5-10 mg twice daily. Extracted RNA was reverse transcribed, and the resulting cDNA served as sequencing template. The table came from immunoSEQ multiplex PCR; TCRdb's copy has only in-frame clones and leaves some out. The data show 170,000 or so clones, 55% to 75% seen once. A note on this clone: No antigen is known for it.

This receptor was obtained from a human donor with alopecia areata. The material was CD4+ T cells sorted from blood, obtained at week 4, from a patient treated with tofacitinib. This chain connects TRBV9 to TRBJ1-1, with 9 nucleotides matching TRBD1. The CDR3 nucleotides read TGTGCCAGCAGTCTAGTGGGACAGGGGAACACTGAAGCTTTCTTT. Protein sequence: CASSLVGQGNTEAFF.